This passage covers 28 T cell receptor beta chains from one sample sequenced in a study of blood T cell repertoires in COVID-19. TCRdb's copy holds only in-frame clones and misses some; the assay was immunoSEQ multiplex PCR. The table includes 250,000 or so clones, more than 75% detected once. Sequenced sample: PBMCs or T cells enriched from blood (not recorded which). The origin of the receptors is a woman between 50 and 59 years old who had been exposed to COVID-19.

This rearrangement joins TRBV5-4 to TRBJ2-1; 7 nucleotides align to TRBD2. The CDR3 covers 15 residues. Germline CDR1 is SGHNT and CDR2 is YYREEE (reference sequence). With V trimmed by 0 bases and J by 6 bases, 6 bases remained unmatched. CDR3 residues: CASSLAGGLFNEQFF. DNA for the CDR3: TGTGCCAGCAGCTTGGCGGGGGGTCTCTTCAATGAGCAGTTCTTC.

V usage is TRBV28 and J usage is TRBJ1-1, with D maybe TRBD1 (6 bases). V lost 3 bases to trimming and J lost 5 bases, with 16 bases between them. CDR3 length: 15 amino acids. CDR1 is MDHEN and CDR2 is SYDVKM in the germline V gene. DNA of the CDR3: TGTGCCAGCAGTTTGAGAACAGGGTTGTGGACTGAAGCTTTCTTT. The encoded protein is CASSLRTGLWTEAFF. The full variable domain, in which reference TRBV28 and TRBJ1-1 provide the parts outside the CDR3, is DVKVTQSSRYLVKRTGEKVFLECVQDMDHENMFWYRQDPGLGLRLIYFSYDVKMKEKGDIPEGYSVSREKKERFSLILESASTNQTSMYLCASSLRTGLWTEAFFGQGTRLTVV.

The genes are TRBV5-1 and TRBJ1-2, with TRBD1 matching over 9 bases. The germline V gene encodes CDR1 SGHRS and CDR2 YFSETQ. The CDR3 covers 14 residues. V lost 1 base, J lost 8 bases, and 6 bases stayed unmatched. The CDR3 region has the DNA TGCGCCAGCAGCTTGTGGACAGGGGTAGGGGGCTACACCTTC. It specifies CASSLWTGVGGYTF.

This clone was seen a handful of times. The rearrangement links TRBV2 to TRBJ2-1, with 12 bases fitting TRBD2. Trimming took 4 bases from V and 10 from J; bases not matched to a gene: 11. This CDR3 comprises 16 residues. Germline values: CDR1 SNHLY, CDR2 FYNNEI. This CDR3 reads CASSGEASGGAGEQFF. In nucleotides, the CDR3 is TGTGCCAGCAGTGGAGAAGCTAGCGGGGGGGCAGGGGAGCAGTTCTTC.

The J gene is TRBJ2-2, the V gene TRBV10-3, with 12 bases identical to TRBD2. V shed 10 bases, J shed 1 base, and the junction held 4 bases outside the gene matches. The CDR3 is 15 amino acids. Germline V gene lookup returns CDR1 ENHRY and CDR2 SYGVKD. DNA for the CDR3: TGTGCCACCCTGGGACTAGCGGGGAACACCGGGGAGCTGTTTTTT. Translated: CATLGLAGNTGELFF.

Of note for this clone: The same CDR3 can be traced to other DNA sequences in this sample. The genes are TRBV18 and TRBJ1-1, with D possibly matching TRBD1 (5 bases). This CDR3 spans 13 amino acids. Germline loops: CDR1 KGHSH, CDR2 LQKENI. The ends were cut back, 2 bases at V and 1 base at J, with 5 bases in the middle. The CDR3 nucleotides read TGTGCCAGCTCACCAGGACAGAACACTGAAGCTTTCTTT. Amino acid sequence: CASSPGQNTEAFF.

The rearrangement links TRBV30 to TRBJ2-5; D is unresolved. CDR3 length equals 14 residues. In germline, CDR1 is GTSNPN, CDR2 SVGIG (reference sequence). V shed 0 bases and J shed 5 bases, with 13 bases lying between them. The CDR3 loop is CAWSVRVTGETQYF. In nucleotides, the CDR3 is TGTGCCTGGAGTGTACGGGTCACCGGGGAGACCCAGTACTTC.

This clone was detected only a few times. V gene TRBV9 combines with J gene TRBJ2-2; 8 nucleotides agree with TRBD1. Trimming cost V 3 bases and J 5 bases; bases outside gene matches: 6. Germline CDR1 SGDLS, CDR2 YYNGEE. The CDR3 is 15 amino acids. The CDR3 loop reads CASSERTGWTGELFF. The CDR3 nucleotides are TGTGCCAGCAGCGAAAGGACAGGGTGGACCGGGGAGCTGTTTTTT.

The chain links TRBV18 to TRBJ2-4, with D hard to call. Germline V gene sequence: CDR1 KGHSH, CDR2 LQKENI. The V and J ends lost 2 bases and 6 bases respectively, with 8 bases between them. The CDR3 is 13 residues long. The DNA for the CDR3 is TGTGCCAGCTCACCAGACCCAGGAAACATTCAGTACTTC. Translation gives CASSPDPGNIQYF.

The chain recombines TRBV6-1 with TRBJ2-7, with D uncertain. The V end was cut by 2 bases, the J end by 2 bases, with 10 bases between. In germline, CDR1 is MNHNS, CDR2 SASEGT. The CDR3 loop spans 14 amino acids. The CDR3: CASSERRTTYEQYF. The CDR3 nucleotides read TGTGCCAGCAGTGAACGTAGAACGACCTACGAGCAGTACTTC.

The V and J genes are TRBV10-3 and TRBJ1-3; D remains ambiguous. CDR1 is ENHRY and CDR2 is SYGVKD in the germline V gene. The CDR3 has 17 residues. V was shortened by 2 bases and J by 0 bases, with 14 bases between the two germline ends. In nucleotides, the CDR3 is TGTGCCATCAGTGAGACAGCCTCCCCACTCTCTGGAAACACCATATATTTT. As protein: CAISETASPLSGNTIYF.

The chain couples TRBV10-3 to TRBJ1-1; the D gene is possibly TRBD1 (5 bases). Deletions cut 11 bases from V and 0 bases from J, with 13 bases between. The CDR3 has 13 amino acids. Germline CDR1 is ENHRY and CDR2 is SYGVKD. For the CDR3, the DNA is TGTGCCCTCTCCTGGGGCCTGAACACTGAAGCTTTCTTT. Its translation: CALSWGLNTEAFF.

The gene calls are TRBV19 and TRBJ1-4; unclear D gene. Deletions cut 2 bases from V and 8 bases from J, with 15 bases between. This CDR3 has 15 amino acids. The germline gives CDR1 LNHDA, CDR2 SQIVND (reference sequence). CDR3 nucleotides: TGTGCCAGTAGTATAAGTAGAGGGAGCGGCGAAAAACTGTTTTTT. It translates to CASSISRGSGEKLFF. The whole variable domain, filled in from reference TRBV19 and TRBJ1-4, reads DGGITQSPKYLFRKEGQNVTLSCEQNLNHDAMYWYRQDPGQGLRLIYYSQIVNDFQKGDIAEGYSVSREKKESFPLTVTSAQKNPTAFYLCASSISRGSGEKLFFGSGTQLSVL.

This clone was recorded a few times. The rearrangement links TRBV7-9 to TRBJ2-1, with 11 bases that match TRBD2. Losses at the gene ends were 1 base for V and 7 bases for J; bases not matched to a gene: 12. This CDR3 has 18 residues. Germline V CDR1 and CDR2: SEHNR, FQNEAQ (reference sequence). Here the CDR3 DNA reads TGTGCCAGCAGCTTAGGTAGCGGGGGGGTATCTGGCGGAAATGAGCAGTTCTTC. Translated: CASSLGSGGVSGGNEQFF.

The V gene is TRBV4-1, the J gene TRBJ2-3; the match to TRBD1 covers 11 bases. The CDR3 loop spans 15 amino acids. Germline lookup yields CDR1 MGHRA and CDR2 YSYEKL. Unmatched junction bases numbered 4, after V lost 4 bases and J lost 4 bases. This CDR3 is CASSLGQGEADTQYF. CDR3 nucleotide sequence: TGCGCCAGCAGCCTGGGACAGGGGGAGGCAGATACGCAGTATTTT.

The V gene is TRBV5-6, the J gene TRBJ1-5; D not certain. The germline CDR1 and CDR2 sequences are SGHDT and YYEEEE. The length of the CDR3 is 15 residues. The V and J ends lost 0 bases and 5 bases respectively, with 12 bases between them. The CDR3 DNA sequence: TGTGCCAGCAGCTTGGGGGGAGGTGGATATCAGCCCCAGCATTTT. Its protein is CASSLGGGGYQPQHF.

This clone was counted between two and nine times. The chain is built from TRBV7-9 and TRBJ2-5; 8 positions match TRBD1. There are 15 residues in the CDR3. Germline values: CDR1 SEHNR, CDR2 FQNEAQ (reference sequence). V lost 2 bases, J lost 5 bases, and 7 bases stayed unmatched. In DNA form, the CDR3 reads TGTGCCAGCAGCTTACGGTCGGCAGGGGGCGAGACCCAGTACTTC. The encoded protein is CASSLRSAGGETQYF.

This chain connects TRBV10-3 to TRBJ2-7; 9 positions agree with TRBD1. CDR3 length: 16 residues. Per the germline V gene, CDR1 is ENHRY and CDR2 is SYGVKD. Trimming removed 1 base from V and 4 bases from J; junction bases left unmatched: 8. The CDR3 reads CAISELDRGGMYEQYF. CDR3 nucleotides: TGTGCCATCAGTGAGTTGGACAGGGGAGGTATGTACGAGCAGTACTTC.

This rearrangement joins TRBV27 to TRBJ1-4, with D possibly being TRBD1 (6 bases). The CDR3 is 14 residues long. Trimming cost V 3 bases and J 8 bases, with 13 bases left between them. Germline V gene sequence: CDR1 MNHEY, CDR2 SMNVEV (reference sequence). CDR3 in DNA: TGTGCCAGCAGTTTCAAGGGGGTCGGAGAAAAACTGTTTTTT. Translation: CASSFKGVGEKLFF. The complete variable domain, with remaining parts taken from reference TRBV27 and TRBJ1-4, reads EAQVTQNPRYLITVTGKKLTVTCSQNMNHEYMSWYRQDPGLGLRQIYYSMNVEVTDKGDVPEGYKVSRKEKRNFPLILESPSPNQTSLYFCASSFKGVGEKLFFGSGTQLSVL.

This clone was counted a single time. The V call is TRBV14, the J call TRBJ2-1; 10 bases line up with TRBD2. The CDR3 length is 18 residues. Germline V lookup: CDR1 SGHDN, CDR2 FVKESK. V shed 2 bases, J shed 6 bases, and the junction held 13 bases outside the gene matches. CDR3 region: CASSQLLSGGASGNEQFF. CDR3 sequence (DNA): TGTGCCAGCAGCCAACTACTAAGCGGGGGGGCCTCGGGCAATGAGCAGTTCTTC.

The CDR3 loop is CASSYSSGERLTEAFF. The CDR3 DNA reads TGTGCCAGCAGTTACTCGTCAGGGGAACGGTTGACTGAAGCTTTCTTT. This chain connects TRBV6-5 to TRBJ1-1; a weak D match, TRBD1 (6 bases). V shed 0 bases and J shed 5 bases, with 16 bases lying between them. This CDR3 comprises 16 residues. Germline V gene lookup returns CDR1 MNHEY and CDR2 SVGAGI.

The V gene is TRBV19, the J gene TRBJ1-2; maybe TRBD1 (6 bases). Looked up from germline, CDR1 is LNHDA and CDR2 is SQIVND (reference sequence). The V gene lost 3 bases and the J gene lost 4 bases, with 18 bases spanning the gap. This CDR3 is 16 amino acids long. This chain's CDR3 is CASSIPYSRGLYGYTF. The CDR3 nucleotides read TGTGCCAGTAGTATCCCGTATTCGCGGGGGCTCTATGGCTACACCTTC.

The gene calls are TRBV3-1 (or the pseudogene TRBV3-2) and TRBJ2-1; 8 bases fit TRBD2. CDR3 size: 16 residues. V trimming: 2 bases; J trimming: 0 bases; junction bases outside the gene matches: 3. CDR1 and CDR2 (germline): LGHDT, YNNKEL (reference sequence). The CDR3 DNA reads as TGTGCCAGCAGCCAAATTAGCGGGGCCTCCTACAATGAGCAGTTCTTC. This gives the protein CASSQISGASYNEQFF.

This rearrangement joins TRBV19 to TRBJ2-5; 8 bases map to TRBD2. The J segment lost 2 bases and the V segment lost 5 bases, leaving 7 bases of the junction unmatched. There are 15 residues in the CDR3. Germline V gene data show CDR1 as LNHDA and CDR2 as SQIVND (reference sequence). The CDR3 DNA reads TGTGCCAGTAGTCCGGACCGACTAGCGCAAGAGACCCAGTACTTC. It codes for CASSPDRLAQETQYF.

Of note for this clone: Other DNA sequences of this sample code for an identical CDR3. The rearrangement uses TRBV12-3 or TRBV12-4 and TRBJ1-2; D is uncertain. V was cut by 0 bases and J by 8 bases, with 4 bases left in between. The CDR3 runs 11 residues. DNA for the CDR3: TGTGCCAGCAGTTTAGCCGGGGGCTACACCTTC. Residues: CASSLAGGYTF.

This clone was found a few times. V usage is TRBV24-1 and J usage is TRBJ1-2, with D uncertain. There are 13 residues in the CDR3. The germline CDR1 and CDR2 sequences are KGHDR and SFDVKD. V lost 9 bases, J lost 6 bases, and 16 bases lay in between. CDR3 residues: CATVSGHSHGYTF. The CDR3 nucleotides read TGTGCCACCGTGTCAGGCCATTCCCATGGCTACACCTTC.

J is TRBJ1-5 and V is TRBV27; no firm D call. CDR1 and CDR2 from the germline V gene are MNHEY and SMNVEV (reference sequence). V lost 8 bases, J lost 5 bases, and 16 bases lay in between. CDR3 length: 14 residues. The CDR3 loop reads CASAELNRDQPQHF. CDR3 DNA sequence: TGTGCCAGCGCAGAACTTAACAGAGATCAGCCCCAGCATTTT.

This chain connects TRBV7-8 to TRBJ1-5; 7 bases agree with TRBD1. The CDR3 has 14 amino acids. After removal of 5 bases from V and 5 bases from J, the junction contained 6 bases not matched to a gene. The germline gives CDR1 SGHVS, CDR2 FQNEAQ. The CDR3 DNA follows: TGTGCCAGCAGCCTCGACAGGGCTTATCAGCCCCAGCATTTT. This sequence encodes CASSLDRAYQPQHF.